This T cell receptor (beta chain) derives from a study of radiotherapy plus CTLA-4 blockade in lung cancer. Remarks on this clone: Its antigen is currently unknown.

Study observations and caveats: The best prediction of response reportedly came from early blood T cell clone dynamics, with interferon-beta. Blood saw expansion of tumor-derived TCR clones after radiotherapy plus ipilimumab.

This table comes from immunoSEQ multiplex PCR, and its TCRdb copy is limited to in-frame clones, with some not included. The profile covers approximately 76,000 clones, with about four fifths appearing a single time and under 4.5% taken by the ten largest. In chemo-refractory metastatic non-small-cell lung cancer, patients got ipilimumab CTLA-4 blockade together with focal radiation. This CDR3 contains 16 residues. Germline V gene data show CDR1 as MGHRA and CDR2 as YSYEKL. V lost 1 base, J lost 8 bases, and 20 bases lay in between. V and J are TRBV4-1 and TRBJ1-2; a weak D match, TRBD1 (5 bases). This TCR was recovered from a human donor with non-small cell lung cancer who had a partial response to radiotherapy plus ipilimumab. Some clones in this sample may be carry-over from other donors' samples. Here the sequenced sample was peripheral blood, taken from a patient treated with radiotherapy plus ipilimumab. CDR3 protein: CASSQVQQTVPRGYTF. CDR3 nucleotides: TGCGCCAGCAGCCAAGTTCAGCAGACAGTTCCACGGGGCTACACCTTC.